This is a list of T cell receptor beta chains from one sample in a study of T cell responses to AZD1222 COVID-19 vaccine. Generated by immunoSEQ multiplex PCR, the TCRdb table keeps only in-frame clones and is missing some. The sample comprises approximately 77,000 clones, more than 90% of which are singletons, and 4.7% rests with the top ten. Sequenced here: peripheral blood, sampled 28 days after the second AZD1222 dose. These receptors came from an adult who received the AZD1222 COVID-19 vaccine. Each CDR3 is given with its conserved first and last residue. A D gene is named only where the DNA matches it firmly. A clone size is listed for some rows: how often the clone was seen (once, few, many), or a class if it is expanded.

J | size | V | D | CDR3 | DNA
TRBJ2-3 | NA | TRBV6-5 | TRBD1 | CASRKTGTDTQYF | TGTGCCAGCAGGAAGACAGGGACAGATACGCAGTATTTT
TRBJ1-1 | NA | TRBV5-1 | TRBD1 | CASSLAGTANTEAFF | TGCGCCAGCAGCTTGGCGGGGACAGCGAACACTGAAGCTTTCTTT
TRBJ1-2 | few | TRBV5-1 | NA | CASSPVVTVSYGYTF | TGCGCCAGCAGCCCTGTGGTCACAGTGTCCTATGGCTACACCTTC
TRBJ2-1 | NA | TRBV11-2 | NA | CASSSLSTSYNEQFF | TGTGCCAGCAGCTCTCTCTCGACTAGTTACAATGAGCAGTTCTTC
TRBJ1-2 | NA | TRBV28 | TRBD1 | CASSSYGTGGAYGYTF | TGTGCCAGCAGTTCCTACGGGACAGGGGGCGCTTATGGCTACACCTTC
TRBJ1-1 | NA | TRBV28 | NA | CASSFGRGSTEAFF | TGTGCCAGCAGTTTCGGCAGGGGTTCGACTGAAGCTTTCTTT
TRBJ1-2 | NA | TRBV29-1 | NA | CSVDNYGYTF | TGCAGCGTTGATAACTATGGCTACACCTTC
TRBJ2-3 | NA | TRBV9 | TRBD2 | CASSVATSGSTGGDTQYF | TGTGCCAGCAGCGTAGCGACTAGCGGGTCAACCGGGGGAGATACGCAGTATTTT
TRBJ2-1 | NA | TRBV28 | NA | CASSLLTRTLYNEQFF | TGTGCCAGCAGTTTACTAACTAGGACCCTATACAATGAGCAGTTCTTC
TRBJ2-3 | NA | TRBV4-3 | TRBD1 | CASSPGQGQADTQYF | TGCGCCAGCAGCCCGGGACAGGGGCAGGCAGATACGCAGTATTTT
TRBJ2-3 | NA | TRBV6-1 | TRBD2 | CASSEGLGDVGTQYF | TGTGCCAGCAGTGAGGGACTAGGTGATGTCGGTACGCAGTATTTT
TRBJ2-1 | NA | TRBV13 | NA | CASSLRGGFSRSYNEQFF | TGTGCCAGCAGCCTTAGGGGGGGATTTTCCCGCTCCTACAATGAGCAGTTCTTC
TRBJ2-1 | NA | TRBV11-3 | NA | CASSFGGMKGEQFF | TGTGCCAGCAGCTTTGGCGGGATGAAGGGTGAGCAGTTCTTC
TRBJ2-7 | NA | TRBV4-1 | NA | CASSQAVDSYEQYF | TGCGCCAGCAGCCAAGCGGTGGATTCCTACGAGCAGTACTTC
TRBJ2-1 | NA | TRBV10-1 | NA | CASSESGRLAYNEQFF | TGCGCCAGCAGTGAGTCAGGACGGTTAGCCTACAATGAGCAGTTCTTC
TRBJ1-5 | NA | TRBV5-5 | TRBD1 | CASSLADRALWPQHF | TGTGCCAGCAGCTTGGCTGACAGGGCCCTTTGGCCCCAGCATTTT
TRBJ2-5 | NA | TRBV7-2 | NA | CASSSWGGRQTQYF | TGTGCCAGCAGCTCCTGGGGGGGCCGCCAGACCCAGTACTTC
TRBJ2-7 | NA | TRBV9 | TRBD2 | CASSVEAGRAYEQYF | TGTGCCAGCAGCGTAGAGGCAGGGAGGGCCTACGAGCAGTACTTC
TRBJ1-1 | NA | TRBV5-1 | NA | CASSEGRRNTEAFF | TGCGCCAGCAGCGAGGGACGGCGGAACACTGAAGCTTTCTTT
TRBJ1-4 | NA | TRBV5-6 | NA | CASSLTGSREKLFF | TGTGCCAGCAGCCTCACAGGTTCAAGGGAAAAACTGTTTTTT
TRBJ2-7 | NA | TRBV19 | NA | CASSIRADYSYEQYF | TGTGCCAGTAGTATCCGGGCAGACTACTCCTACGAGCAGTACTTC
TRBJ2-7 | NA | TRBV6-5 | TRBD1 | CASRETGGSYEQYF | TGTGCCAGCAGGGAGACAGGGGGCTCCTACGAGCAGTACTTC
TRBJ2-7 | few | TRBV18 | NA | CASSPPVSSLSYEQYF | TGTGCCAGCTCACCACCGGTATCGAGCCTCTCCTACGAGCAGTACTTC
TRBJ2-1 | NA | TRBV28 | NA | CASGSMRLAVYNEQFF | TGTGCCAGCGGCTCAATGCGTCTGGCGGTCTACAATGAGCAGTTCTTC
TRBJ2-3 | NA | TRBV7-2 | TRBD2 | CASSPGVSGRAGDTQYF | TGTGCCAGCAGCCCCGGAGTCAGCGGGAGGGCCGGAGATACGCAGTATTTT